This entry describes one TCR beta chain. The antigen remains undetermined. Profiling relied on immunoSEQ multiplex PCR, and the TCRdb table lists in-frame clones only, not all of them. This table has 300,000 or so clones, roughly 90% appearing once. This sample is drawn from a study of cytomegalovirus exposure and HLA in healthy donors. General study points: First-cohort TCR clusters tended to co-occur in the roughly 130 validation repertoires, a later analysis found.

V shed 0 bases and J 2 bases; nucleotides not matched to a gene: 3. In germline, CDR1 is LNHNV, CDR2 YYDKDF (reference sequence). The CDR3 has 16 residues. The chain has TRBV15 and TRBJ2-2; TRBD1 matches at 7 bases. Sequencing used PBMCs. The TCR comes from a man aged 25 to 40 in good health and CMV-seronegative. CDR3 loop: CATSRDRGINTGELFF. The CDR3 nucleotides read TGTGCCACCAGCAGAGACAGGGGGATAAACACCGGGGAGCTGTTTTTT. The variable domain in full, with the rest retrieved from reference TRBV15 and TRBJ2-2, is DAMVIQNPRYQVTQFGKPVTLSCSQTLNHNVMYWYQQKSSQAPKLLFHYYDKDFNNEADTPDNFQSRRPNTSFCFLDIRSPGLGDTAMYLCATSRDRGINTGELFFGEGSRLTVL.